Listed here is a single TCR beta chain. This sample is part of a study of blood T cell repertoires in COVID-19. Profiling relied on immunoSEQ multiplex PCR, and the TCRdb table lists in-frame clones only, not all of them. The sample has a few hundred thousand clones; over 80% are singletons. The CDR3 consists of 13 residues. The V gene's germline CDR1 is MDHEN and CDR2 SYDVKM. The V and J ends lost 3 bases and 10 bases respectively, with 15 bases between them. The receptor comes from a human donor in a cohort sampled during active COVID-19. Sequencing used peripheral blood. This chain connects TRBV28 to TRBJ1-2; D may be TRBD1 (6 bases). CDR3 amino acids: CASSLGQGMAYTF. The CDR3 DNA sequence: TGTGCCAGCAGTTTGGGGCAGGGGATGGCCTACACCTTC.